These T cell receptor beta chains were read from a single sample in a study of OX40 agonist ivuxolimab in advanced cancers. Generated by immunoSEQ multiplex PCR, the TCRdb table keeps only in-frame clones and is missing some. The table records some 39,000 clones, less than 90% of them present only once. The sample here was CD4+ or CD8+ T cells sorted from blood, taken in a trial of the OX40 agonist ivuxolimab. The receptors come from an adult with an advanced solid tumor such as melanoma, head and neck, liver or kidney cancer. The CDR3 runs from the conserved cysteine through the conserved F or W. The D gene is left open where the match is weak. Expanded clones get a size class; other rows say once, few or many, or leave the size out.

NA NA TRBJ2-3 TRBV28 CASSPPLVGLGDTQYF TGTGCCAGCAGTCCCCCATTAGTGGGATTAGGAGATACGCAGTATTTT
NA NA TRBJ2-7 TRBV5-1 CASSPQGLLDEQYF TGCGCCAGCAGCCCCCAGGGGTTGCTGGACGAGCAGTACTTC
NA NA TRBJ1-3 TRBV6-6 CASRKTPGNTIYF TGTGCCAGCAGGAAAACACCTGGAAACACCATATATTTT
NA few TRBJ2-3 TRBV7-9 CASSGEWADTQYF TGTGCCAGCAGTGGTGAATGGGCAGATACGCAGTATTTT
NA few TRBJ2-7 TRBV20-1 CSAGTVYEQYF TGCAGTGCTGGGACTGTATACGAGCAGTACTTC
NA NA TRBJ2-1 TRBV6-5 CASSSLTGRSDNEQFF TGTGCCAGCAGTTCCTTGACAGGGAGGAGTGACAATGAGCAGTTCTTC
TRBD1 few TRBJ1-5 TRBV28 CASSTTGGNQPQHF TGTGCCAGCAGTACGACAGGGGGCAATCAGCCCCAGCATTTT
NA NA TRBJ2-1 TRBV20-1 CSARRNNEQFF TGCAGTGCTAGACGCAACAATGAGCAGTTCTTC
NA NA TRBJ1-5 TRBV19 CASSIMQSSNQPQHF TGTGCCAGTAGTATTATGCAGTCTAGCAATCAGCCCCAGCATTTT
NA NA TRBJ1-5 TRBV2 CASSGMGNQPQHF TGTGCCAGCAGCGGAATGGGGAATCAGCCCCAGCATTTT
NA once TRBJ1-5 TRBV6-1 CASMPGLNQPQHF TGTGCCAGCATGCCCGGGCTTAATCAGCCCCAGCATTTT
NA NA TRBJ1-2 TRBV28 CASSRPRTADGYTF TGTGCCAGCAGCCGACCTAGGACAGCGGATGGCTACACCTTC
NA NA TRBJ1-4 TRBV6-5 CASSYLRKTNEKLFF TGTGCCAGCAGTTACTTGAGGAAAACTAATGAAAAACTGTTTTTT